Included here is one T cell receptor (beta chain) sequence, with context. This entry comes from a study of blood T cell repertoires in COVID-19. For the study at large: Sites across the United States, Italy and Spain contributed samples from acute and convalescent COVID-19. T cells, B-cell-depleted T cells, or PBMCs supplied cDNA or gDNA.

The CDR3 sequence is 15 residues long. Between the trimmed V and J ends, which lost 5 bases and 3 bases, there was a span of 15 bases. CDR1 is SGHRS and CDR2 is YFSETQ in the germline V gene. As handled by the study authors: Reference gene primer amplification gave nucleated cell count estimates. Sequencing was performed with immunoSEQ multiplex PCR; in TCRdb, only in-frame clones are kept and a portion is missing. The V and J calls and clone size come from that table; D and trimming were worked out from the DNA. The table lists around 97,000 clones, about 92% of them singletons, with 17% in the top ten.

The clonotype comes from a woman older than 75 in a cohort sampled during active COVID-19. Input material: peripheral blood. This sequence joins TRBV5-1 and TRBJ2-1; D unresolved. The DNA for the CDR3 is TGCGCCAGCAGGTGGAGTAATTTCAACTACAATGAGCAGTTCTTC. Residues: CASRWSNFNYNEQFF. Looking up the rest from reference TRBV5-1 and TRBJ2-1 gives the full variable domain: KAGVTQTPRYLIKTRGQQVTLSCSPISGHRSVSWYQQTPGQGLQFLFEYFSETQRNKGNFPGRFSGRQFSNSRSEMNVSTLELGDSALYLCASRWSNFNYNEQFFGPGTRLTVL.